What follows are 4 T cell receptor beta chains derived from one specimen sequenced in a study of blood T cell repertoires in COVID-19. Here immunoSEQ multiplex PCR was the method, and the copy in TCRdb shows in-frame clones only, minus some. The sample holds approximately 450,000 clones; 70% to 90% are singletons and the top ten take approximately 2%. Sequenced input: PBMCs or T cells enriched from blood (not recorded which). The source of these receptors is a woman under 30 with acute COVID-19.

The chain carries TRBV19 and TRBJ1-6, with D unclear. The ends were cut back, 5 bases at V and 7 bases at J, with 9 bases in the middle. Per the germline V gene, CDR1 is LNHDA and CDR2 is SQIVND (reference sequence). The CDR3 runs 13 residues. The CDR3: CASSHRRNSPLHF. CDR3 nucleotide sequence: TGTGCCAGTAGTCATCGGAGAAATTCACCCCTCCACTTT.

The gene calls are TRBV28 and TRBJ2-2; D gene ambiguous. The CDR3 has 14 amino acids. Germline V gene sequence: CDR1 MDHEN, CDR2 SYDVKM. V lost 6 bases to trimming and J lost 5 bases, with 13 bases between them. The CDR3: CASRQRTGTGELFF. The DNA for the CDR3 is TGTGCCAGCAGACAAAGAACCGGGACCGGGGAGCTGTTTTTT.

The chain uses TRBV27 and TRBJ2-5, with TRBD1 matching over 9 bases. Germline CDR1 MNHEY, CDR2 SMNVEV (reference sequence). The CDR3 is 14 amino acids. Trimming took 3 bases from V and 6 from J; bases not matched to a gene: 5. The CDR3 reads CASSLGTGLQTQYF. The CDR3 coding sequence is TGTGCCAGCAGTTTGGGGACAGGGTTGCAGACCCAGTACTTC.

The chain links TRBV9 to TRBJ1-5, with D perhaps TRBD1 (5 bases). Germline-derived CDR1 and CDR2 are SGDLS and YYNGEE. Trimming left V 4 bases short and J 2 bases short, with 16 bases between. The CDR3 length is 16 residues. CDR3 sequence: CASSTDDSRGNQPQHF. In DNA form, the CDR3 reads TGTGCCAGCAGCACAGATGACAGTAGGGGCAATCAGCCCCAGCATTTT.